This T cell receptor beta chain is drawn from a study of early T cells in non-severe SARS-CoV-2 infection. On the study more broadly: Chains were not paired, and sequencing was done on bulk RNA from unsorted whole blood.

The germline CDR1 and CDR2 sequences are SGHAT and FQDESV (reference sequence). The CDR3 consists of 15 residues. The trim removed 7 bases at V and 6 bases at J, leaving 10 bases unmatched. TCRdb re-called the 5' RACE reads with MiXCR, one entry per CDR3 protein. This sample has 25,000 to 35,000 distinct CDR3 sequences, with approximately 6% found just once. In this sample, this clonotype turned up many times. The sequencing here drew on whole blood, taken at baseline. This clonotype was sampled from an adult who was a healthcare worker with PCR-confirmed SARS-CoV-2 infection or an uninfected control (not recorded which). J is TRBJ2-3 and V is TRBV11-1, with TRBD2 identical over 10 bases. The chain's CDR3 is CASTPVAGGPDTQYF. Here the CDR3 DNA reads TGTGCCAGCACCCCGGTAGCGGGGGGCCCGGATACGCAGTATTTT.